This is a list of T cell receptor beta chains from one sample in a study of T cell repertoires in cytomegalovirus infection. MiXCR, run by TCRdb on the reads, gives a single entry per CDR3 protein. Of approximately 290,000 distinct CDR3 sequences listed, about 23% are singletons. What was sequenced was PBMCs. The receptors derive from a human donor in good health (CMV status not recorded). Some clones in this sample may be carry-over from other donors' samples. Each CDR3 is given without its conserved first and last residue. Fields, in order: J gene, V gene, CDR3 protein.

TRBJ2-5	TRBV12-3/TRBV12-4	ASRPRTGPGETQY
TRBJ2-7	TRBV6-2/TRBV6-3	ASKPTRDRDQY
TRBJ1-4	TRBV20-1	SASTNSAGTGKLF
TRBJ2-7	TRBV7-9	ASSAPTGTGGYEQY
TRBJ1-1	TRBV5-1	ASSLLPLRGTEAF
TRBJ2-7	TRBV28	ASRTGALVGEQY
TRBJ2-5	TRBV11-2	ASSLAGLQETQY
TRBJ1-6	TRBV30	AWIGKMGKGYRNSPLH
TRBJ2-5	TRBV11-3	ASSLGQGLGETQY
TRBJ2-7	TRBV18	ASSRNQDRVSHEQY
TRBJ2-1	TRBV27	ASSFGAISYNEQF
TRBJ2-3	TRBV7-6	ASSSDRGTAWSTDTQY
TRBJ2-3	TRBV11-2	ASSLKVGETDTQY
TRBJ1-5	TRBV7-9	ASSLVRGLGVDQPQH
TRBJ2-7	TRBV7-2	ASSSGQTYEQY
TRBJ2-2	TRBV7-3	ASSFSGTSGGIGELF
TRBJ2-7	TRBV7-6	ASSLARLADPSYEQY
TRBJ1-2	TRBV11-2	ASSPTGTFYGYT
TRBJ2-1	TRBV19	ASSIGAGGIKSSYNEQF
TRBJ1-5	TRBV12-3/TRBV12-4	ASSPRQGSQPQH
TRBJ1-1	TRBV9	ASSGGTANTEAF
TRBJ1-3	TRBV12-3/TRBV12-4	ASSLRGPHSGNTIY
TRBJ2-7	TRBV7-6	ASSPGKRYEQY
TRBJ2-2	TRBV28	ASSWTGYTGELF
TRBJ1-2	TRBV19	ASSGTGVGYT
TRBJ2-7	TRBV5-1	ASSLQGDYEQY
TRBJ2-7	TRBV7-2	ASSLVGTSQYEQY
TRBJ1-2	TRBV29-1	SGLSDYGYT
TRBJ2-7	TRBV19	ASTPTPSGRAREQY
TRBJ2-2	TRBV7-8	ASSPTLTGTGELF
TRBJ2-5	TRBV12-3/TRBV12-4	ASSLRISGSETQY
TRBJ2-7	TRBV28	ASSPPPGRPVLPEQY
TRBJ1-4	TRBV2	ANSEQGGKLF
TRBJ1-1	TRBV19	ASNGHMNTEAF
TRBJ2-3	TRBV29-1	SVGPGDTQY
TRBJ2-2	TRBV28	ASGLPGENTGELF
TRBJ2-7	TRBV4-1	ASSPREGEQY
TRBJ1-5	TRBV7-2	ASSSRTKQPQH
TRBJ2-1	TRBV20-1	SASVLAGGGGF
TRBJ2-7	TRBV6-5	ASSYTGVEQY
TRBJ2-3	TRBV6-5	ASVGSGGTDTQY